This is a list of T cell receptor beta chains from one sample in a study of blood T cells in healthy people across ages. TCRdb redid the calling of the 5' RACE reads with MiXCR, one entry per CDR3 protein. The sample yields about 1.1 million distinct CDR3 sequences, 30% to 40% seen once. Material for sequencing was blood. Receptors originate from a man aged 18 to 30 in good health. The CDR3 runs from the conserved cysteine through the conserved F or W. The order of the fields is V gene, clone size, D gene, J gene, CDR3 DNA, CDR3 protein. The D gene is left open where the match is weak. Size is omitted from some rows. Given values are once, few, many or a class for expanded clones.

V: TRBV28; size: once; D: NA; J: TRBJ1-4; DNA: TGTGCCAGCAGGCAACTACGCGGTGCAACTAATGAAAAACTGTTTTTT; CDR3: CASRQLRGATNEKLFF
V: TRBV18; size: many; D: NA; J: TRBJ1-2; DNA: TGTGCCAGCTCACCTCCTGGACAGATCTATGGCTACACCTTC; CDR3: CASSPPGQIYGYTF
V: TRBV2; size: NA; D: NA; J: TRBJ2-3; DNA: TGTGCCAGCAAAGAACAGGGGGGGGCCACAGATACGCAGTATTTT; CDR3: CASKEQGGATDTQYF
V: TRBV30; size: NA; D: NA; J: TRBJ1-1; DNA: TGTGCCTGGAGTTCCAGCATGAACACTGAAGCTTTCTTT; CDR3: CAWSSSMNTEAFF
V: TRBV12-3/TRBV12-4; size: NA; D: NA; J: TRBJ1-1; DNA: TGTGCCAGCACTACTGACTCCCGTGAAGCTTTCTTT; CDR3: CASTTDSREAFF
V: TRBV7-9; size: NA; D: NA; J: TRBJ1-1; DNA: TGTGCCAGCAGCCCAGAGGGGATTTGGGGCACTGAAGCTTTCTTT; CDR3: CASSPEGIWGTEAFF
V: TRBV27; size: NA; D: NA; J: TRBJ2-4; DNA: TGTGCCAGCAGTTTATCGAAGACAGCCGAAAACATTCAGTACTTC; CDR3: CASSLSKTAENIQYF
V: TRBV5-1; size: NA; D: TRBD1; J: TRBJ2-7; DNA: TGCGCCAGCAAACGGACAGGGGGCGAAGGCGAGCAGTACTTC; CDR3: CASKRTGGEGEQYF
V: TRBV7-7; size: NA; D: NA; J: TRBJ2-2; DNA: TGTGCTAGCAGCATTGGACCGAACACCGGGGAGCTGTTTTTT; CDR3: CASSIGPNTGELFF
V: TRBV6-5; size: NA; D: TRBD1; J: TRBJ1-1; DNA: TGTGCCAGCAGTTACGAAAGGGGGCCAATGAACACTGAAGCTTTCTTT; CDR3: CASSYERGPMNTEAFF
V: TRBV7-9; size: NA; D: NA; J: TRBJ1-1; DNA: TGTGCCAGCAGCCACGGAATGGCGAACACTGAAGCTTTCTTT; CDR3: CASSHGMANTEAFF
V: TRBV28; size: NA; D: NA; J: TRBJ1-1; DNA: TGTGCCAGCAGTGGGGGCAGCCTAAACCTTAAAGCTTTCTTT; CDR3: CASSGGSLNLKAFF
V: TRBV7-3; size: NA; D: NA; J: TRBJ1-1; DNA: TGTGCCAGCAGCTTAGATGGGGTCGGCACTGAAGCTTTCTTT; CDR3: CASSLDGVGTEAFF
V: TRBV5-1; size: many; D: NA; J: TRBJ2-1; DNA: TGCGCCAGCAGCTTCGGGCCCAATGAGCAGTTCTTC; CDR3: CASSFGPNEQFF
V: TRBV7-2; size: few; D: NA; J: TRBJ2-1; DNA: TGTGCCAGCAGGGACCAAGCAGGGTCTTGGGGAAATGAGCAGTTCTTC; CDR3: CASRDQAGSWGNEQFF
V: TRBV4-3; size: many; D: NA; J: TRBJ1-4; DNA: TGCGCCAGCAGCCAACAGACAGTCTCTGAAAAACTGTTTTTT; CDR3: CASSQQTVSEKLFF
V: TRBV6-2/TRBV6-3; size: NA; D: NA; J: TRBJ1-5; DNA: TGTGCCAGCAGCCCCGGAGGGGGGGGCCTGTATAGCAATCAGCCCCAGCATTTT; CDR3: CASSPGGGGLYSNQPQHF
V: TRBV6-2/TRBV6-3; size: NA; D: NA; J: TRBJ1-1; DNA: TGTGCCAGCAGTTTGATTCGACCGCCTGTTGAAGCTTTCTTT; CDR3: CASSLIRPPVEAFF
V: TRBV6-2/TRBV6-3; size: NA; D: TRBD2; J: TRBJ2-5; DNA: TGTGCCAGCAGCTCGCTAGCGGGGGGCGGTGAGCAGTACTTC; CDR3: CASSSLAGGGEQYF
V: TRBV6-1; size: NA; D: TRBD1; J: TRBJ1-5; DNA: TGTGCCAGCGGCAAAACAGGGGGTTATAGCAATCAGCCCCAGCATTTT; CDR3: CASGKTGGYSNQPQHF
V: TRBV9; size: NA; D: NA; J: TRBJ2-2; DNA: TGTGCCAGCAGCGTATACGGGGGCGGCACCGGGGAGCTGTTTTTT; CDR3: CASSVYGGGTGELFF
V: TRBV27; size: NA; D: NA; J: TRBJ1-2; DNA: TGTGCCAGCAGCTCTCGGGGTGATCTCCCTGGCTACACCTTC; CDR3: CASSSRGDLPGYTF
V: TRBV4-2; size: NA; D: TRBD1; J: TRBJ1-2; DNA: TGTGCCAGCAGCCAAGTCGACAGGGGTCCCTATGGCTACACCTTC; CDR3: CASSQVDRGPYGYTF